This TCR beta chain derives from a study of T cell changes during pregnancy in multiple sclerosis. The CDR3 runs to 15 residues. Trimming removed 1 base at V and 3 bases at J, with 10 bases between. Germline V gives CDR1 SGHTA, CDR2 FQGNSA. Measured with immunoSEQ multiplex PCR; TCRdb has only the in-frame clones, and not every one. This repertoire shows 45,000 to 60,000 clones, approximately 92% found once; its top ten account for approximately 0.61%. The receptor was derived from a female donor with multiple sclerosis, enrolled in a pregnancy study. The V and J genes are TRBV7-2 and TRBJ1-5; D gene ambiguous. Specimen: CD4+ T cells from peripheral blood mononuclear cells, collected in the third trimester of pregnancy. CDR3 nucleotide sequence: TGTGCCAGCAGCTTAGGGAGTCAGAACAATCAGCCCCAGCATTTT. Translating gives CASSLGSQNNQPQHF.